One sample yielded the 4 T cell receptor beta chains listed below, sequenced in a study of blood T cell repertoires in COVID-19. The table came from immunoSEQ multiplex PCR; TCRdb's copy has only in-frame clones and leaves some out. This table has about 190,000 clones, around 91% appearing once. Material: peripheral blood. The receptors come from a man in his fifties or sixties with acute or convalescent COVID-19.

CDR3 coding DNA: TGCGCCAGCAGCCAAGTAGGGGGCTTATTATATGGCTACACCTTC. It translates to CASSQVGGLLYGYTF. V usage is TRBV4-1 and J usage is TRBJ1-2; 7 nucleotides match TRBD1. Germline CDR1 and CDR2: MGHRA and YSYEKL. This CDR3 is 15 amino acids long. Trimming removed 1 base from V and 5 bases from J; junction bases left unmatched: 7.

Note on this clone: An end of the junction does not agree with germline; a read error may underlie this. The V and J genes are TRBV7-9 and TRBJ2-5; D is perhaps TRBD1 (5 bases). The germline V gene has CDR1 SEHNR and CDR2 FQNEAQ (reference sequence). The CDR3 runs 11 residues. DNA for the CDR3: TGTGCCAGCAGCTTAGAGGGGCCCCGGGACTTC. This gives the protein CASSLEGPRDF.

The chain uses TRBV6-6 and TRBJ1-5; 8 nucleotides line up with TRBD1. This CDR3 has 14 residues. Germline CDR1 MNHNY, CDR2 SVGAGI (reference sequence). Trimming took 10 bases from V and 5 from J; bases not matched to a gene: 10. The CDR3 loop is CATTSGTGYQPQHF. The CDR3, as DNA: TGTGCCACAACATCCGGGACAGGCTATCAGCCCCAGCATTTT.

This clone occurred a few times. The rearrangement joins TRBV3-1 (or the pseudogene TRBV3-2) to TRBJ1-1; possible D gene TRBD1, 6 bases. Germline CDR1 LGHDT, CDR2 YNNKEL (reference sequence). The CDR3 is made up of 12 amino acids. The V end lost 1 base, the J end lost 9 bases, and 9 bases lay between the germline ends. CDR3 sequence: CASSQAWDKAFF. CDR3 DNA sequence: TGTGCCAGCAGCCAAGCTTGGGACAAAGCTTTCTTT.